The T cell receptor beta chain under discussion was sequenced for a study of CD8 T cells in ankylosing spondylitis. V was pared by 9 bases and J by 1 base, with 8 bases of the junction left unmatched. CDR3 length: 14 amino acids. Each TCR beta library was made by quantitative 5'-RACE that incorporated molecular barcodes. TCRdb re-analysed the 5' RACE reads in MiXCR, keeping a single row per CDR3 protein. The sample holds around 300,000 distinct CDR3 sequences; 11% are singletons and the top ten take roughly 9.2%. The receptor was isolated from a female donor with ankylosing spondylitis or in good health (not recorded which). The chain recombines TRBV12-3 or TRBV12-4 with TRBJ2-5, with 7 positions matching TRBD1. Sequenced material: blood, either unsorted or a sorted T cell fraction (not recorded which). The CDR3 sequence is CASAPGGPQETQYF. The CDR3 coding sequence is TGTGCCAGTGCACCAGGGGGACCCCAAGAGACCCAGTACTTC.